These 20 T cell receptor beta chains came from one sample sequenced in a study of cytomegalovirus exposure and HLA in healthy donors. Amplification used 60 Vbeta primers and 13 Jbeta primers. Sequenced by immunoSEQ multiplex PCR; TCRdb stores in-frame clones only, minus some. Counted here are around 150,000 clones, roughly three quarters occurring once; the ten biggest clones make up 3.9%. Sequenced: PBMCs. These receptors came from a man aged 18 to 29 in good health and CMV-seronegative.

The V and J genes are TRBV15 and TRBJ1-1, with 9 bases matching TRBD1. The V and J ends lost 0 bases and 0 bases, in that order; junction bases with no gene match: 2. Germline values: CDR1 LNHNV, CDR2 YYDKDF (reference sequence). The CDR3 length is 16 residues. CDR3 protein: CATSRDRQGVNTEAFF. The CDR3 coding sequence is TGTGCCACCAGCAGAGACCGACAGGGGGTGAACACTGAAGCTTTCTTT.

V and J are TRBV6-4 and TRBJ1-2; D remains ambiguous. The CDR3 is made up of 11 amino acids. V lost 6 bases to trimming and J lost 10 bases, with 12 bases between them. The germline gives CDR1 MRHNA, CDR2 SNTAGT. This CDR3 reads CASSAGRDYTF. The CDR3 DNA reads TGTGCCAGCAGCGCAGGTCGTGACTACACCTTC.

The chain uses TRBV6-5 and TRBJ2-1; unclear D gene. Per the germline V gene, CDR1 is MNHEY and CDR2 is SVGAGI. CDR3 length equals 15 residues. V gave up 0 bases and J gave up 0 bases, with 6 bases separating them. DNA of the CDR3: TGTGCCAGCAGTTACTCCTCACACTCCTACAATGAGCAGTTCTTC. It encodes CASSYSSHSYNEQFF.

CDR3: CASSNKGQENTGELFF. The DNA for the CDR3 is TGTGCCAGCAGCAACAAGGGACAGGAGAACACCGGGGAGCTGTTTTTT. The V gene is TRBV21-1, the J gene TRBJ2-2; TRBD1, the table's D call, lacks a check against the DNA. TRBV21-1 is described as a pseudogene. CDR3 size: 16 residues.

The rearrangement links TRBV6-4 to TRBJ1-1; no reliable D call. This CDR3 region has 13 residues. V lost 8 bases, J lost 2 bases, and 12 bases lay in between. The germline CDR1 and CDR2 sequences are MRHNA and SNTAGT. CDR3 sequence reads: CASRVNVNTEAFF. CDR3 DNA: TGTGCCAGCCGGGTGAACGTTAACACTGAAGCTTTCTTT.

The V and J genes are TRBV30 and TRBJ2-7; a possible D gene is TRBD1 (6 bases). V was cut by 1 base and J by 2 bases, with 9 bases left in between. CDR3 length equals 13 residues. CDR1 GTSNPN and CDR2 SVGIG come from the germline V gene (reference sequence). CDR3 sequence: CAWSDQGTYEQYF. The CDR3, as DNA: TGTGCCTGGAGTGACCAGGGGACCTACGAGCAGTACTTC.

The chain combines TRBV5-1 with TRBJ2-5, with 7 positions matching TRBD1. Matching the DNA end better, TRBJ2-7 makes the J call doubtful. This CDR3 is built from 19 residues. Germline-derived CDR1 and CDR2 are SGHRS and YFSETQ. The CDR3 reads CASSSEETGLRWRSYEQYF. CDR3 DNA: TGCGCCAGCAGCTCGGAAGAGACAGGGTTGAGATGGAGGTCCTACGAGCAGTACTTC.

The chain couples TRBV25-1 to TRBJ2-7; D might be TRBD2 (5 bases). Germline loops: CDR1 MGHDK, CDR2 SYGVNS. Trimming cost V 5 bases and J 3 bases, with 8 bases left between them. The CDR3 loop spans 12 amino acids. The CDR3 region has the DNA TGTGCCAGCAGTAAACGGGGCTACGAGCAGTACTTC. Translated, it gives CASSKRGYEQYF.

V gene TRBV29-1 combines with J gene TRBJ1-2; no definite D call. The CDR3 has 11 residues. CDR1 is SQVTM, CDR2 ANQGSEA, per germline. Trimming took off 5 bases at V and 4 bases at J, with 8 bases between the two ends. The CDR3 spells CSVSGVYGYTF. CDR3 sequence (DNA): TGCAGCGTTAGTGGAGTCTATGGCTACACCTTC.

The chain joins TRBV18 to TRBJ1-4; D is unresolved. V shed 3 bases and J shed 8 bases, with 19 bases lying between them. Germline V CDR1 and CDR2: KGHSH, LQKENI. This CDR3 has 16 amino acids. The CDR3 region is CASSPLAGSPREKLFF. CDR3 sequence (DNA): TGTGCCAGCTCACCTTTGGCCGGGAGCCCAAGGGAAAAACTGTTTTTT.

The gene calls are TRBV5-1 and TRBJ2-1; a weak D match, TRBD2 (5 bases). V gave up 6 bases and J gave up 1 base, with 11 bases separating them. The CDR3 totals 14 residues. CDR1 SGHRS and CDR2 YFSETQ come from the germline V gene. CDR3 sequence (DNA): TGCGCCAGCACCGGGATTGGTTCCTACAATGAGCAGTTCTTC. This translates into CASTGIGSYNEQFF.

The chain joins TRBV4-1 to TRBJ1-1, with no clear D. Germline CDR1 is MGHRA and CDR2 is YSYEKL. V gave up 1 base and J gave up 0 bases, with 9 bases separating them. The CDR3 is 15 residues long. CDR3 protein: CASSQGESMNTEAFF. In DNA form, the CDR3 reads TGCGCCAGCAGCCAAGGAGAATCTATGAACACTGAAGCTTTCTTT.

This chain links TRBV15 with TRBJ2-7, with D perhaps TRBD2 (6 bases). Germline V gives CDR1 LNHNV, CDR2 YYDKDF (reference sequence). Between the trimmed V and J ends, which lost 0 bases and 4 bases, there was a span of 13 bases. The CDR3 has 15 residues. The DNA of the CDR3 is TGTGCCACCAGCAGAGATTGGGGGGATCTGTACGAGCAGTACTTC. The encoded protein is CATSRDWGDLYEQYF.

V usage is TRBV7-3 and J usage is TRBJ2-5; D is undetermined. CDR1 SGHTA and CDR2 FQGTGA come from the germline V gene. The CDR3 contains 13 residues. V was shortened by 2 bases and J by 2 bases, with 6 bases between the two germline ends. The CDR3 protein is CASSLALQETQYF. In nucleotides, the CDR3 is TGTGCCAGCAGCTTAGCCCTACAAGAGACCCAGTACTTC.

The V and J genes are TRBV19 and TRBJ2-3; TRBD1 agrees at 9 bases. From germline, CDR1 is LNHDA and CDR2 SQIVND (reference sequence). J lost 0 bases, V lost 6 bases, and 1 base had no gene match. The CDR3 contains 14 residues. CDR3 in DNA: TGTGCCAGTAGGACAGGGGGGAGCACAGATACGCAGTATTTT. This encodes CASRTGGSTDTQYF.

This chain connects TRBV6-5 to TRBJ2-7, with 8 positions matching TRBD1. CDR1 and CDR2 (germline): MNHEY, SVGAGI. Trimming removed 6 bases from V and 2 bases from J; junction bases left unmatched: 6. CDR3 length: 14 amino acids. CDR3 in DNA: TGTGCCAGCAGATCCGGGACAGGCGCCTACGAGCAGTACTTC. Its translation is CASRSGTGAYEQYF.

This chain connects TRBV13 to TRBJ2-7; TRBD2 agrees at 9 bases. CDR3 length equals 16 residues. From germline, CDR1 is PRHDT and CDR2 FYEKMQ (reference sequence). V lost 6 bases, J lost 4 bases, and 13 bases stayed unmatched. CDR3: CASSHILSGRAYEQYF. The CDR3, as DNA: TGTGCCAGCAGTCATATACTTAGCGGGAGAGCGTACGAGCAGTACTTC.

This chain uses TRBV27 with TRBJ2-7; D gene ambiguous. CDR3 size: 14 residues. The ends were cut back, 6 bases at V and 5 bases at J, with 17 bases in the middle. Germline V gene sequence: CDR1 MNHEY, CDR2 SMNVEV (reference sequence). CDR3 nucleotides: TGTGCCAGCAGCCGAGACTCCCTGTACCACGAGCAGTACTTC. It specifies CASSRDSLYHEQYF.

The J gene is TRBJ1-4, the V gene TRBV5-1; 7 nucleotides align to TRBD1. J lost 3 bases, V lost 4 bases, and 6 bases had no gene match. CDR1 is SGHRS, CDR2 YFSETQ, per germline. This CDR3 contains 15 residues. The CDR3 loop reads CASSPRQGANEKLFF. CDR3 DNA sequence: TGCGCCAGCAGCCCGCGGCAGGGGGCTAATGAAAAACTGTTTTTT.

The chain combines TRBV27 with TRBJ2-7; 9 bases are shared with TRBD1. Looked up from germline, CDR1 is MNHEY and CDR2 is SMNVEV (reference sequence). The CDR3 extends over 14 amino acids. Trimming removed 5 bases from V and 4 bases from J; junction bases left unmatched: 6. The CDR3 coding sequence is TGTGCCAGCAGTACGGGACAGGGTCGGTACGAGCAGTACTTC. This translates into CASSTGQGRYEQYF.